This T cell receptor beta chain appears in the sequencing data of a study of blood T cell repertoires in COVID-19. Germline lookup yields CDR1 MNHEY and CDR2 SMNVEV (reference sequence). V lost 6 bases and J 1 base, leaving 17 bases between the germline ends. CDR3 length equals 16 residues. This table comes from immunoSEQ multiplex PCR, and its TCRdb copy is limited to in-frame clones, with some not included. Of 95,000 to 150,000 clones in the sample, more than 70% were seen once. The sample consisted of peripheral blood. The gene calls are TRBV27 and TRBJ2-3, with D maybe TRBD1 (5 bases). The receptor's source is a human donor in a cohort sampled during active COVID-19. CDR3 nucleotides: TGTGCCAGCAGCTGGACCCCCAGGGCTGGCACAGATACGCAGTATTTT. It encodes CASSWTPRAGTDTQYF.